These T cell receptor beta chains were read from a single sample in a study of shared clonotypes between healthy human individuals. Assay: immunoSEQ multiplex PCR; the TCRdb copy retains only in-frame clones and omits some. The table includes 2,100,000 or so clones, approximately 96% detected once. Sequences were obtained from naive CD4+ T cells sorted from blood. The receptors originated from a man aged 18 to 30 in good health. Each CDR3 is given with its conserved first and last residue. The D gene is left open where the match is weak. Expanded clones get a size class; other rows say once, few or many, or leave the size out.

>TRBJ2-7|TRBV6-5|.|13|.
TGTGCCAGCAGTTACTCTGAGTTCTACGAGCAGTACTTC
CASSYSEFYEQYF
>TRBJ1-5|TRBV6-1|.|19|.
TGTGCCAGCAGTGAATATAACACGAGAGGGCAGGTGAGCAATCAGCCCCAGCATTTT
CASSEYNTRGQVSNQPQHF
>TRBJ2-2|TRBV7-8|.|16|TRBD2
TGTGCCAGCAGCCTCGGGCCGGGGGGGAACACCGGGGAGCTGTTTTTT
CASSLGPGGNTGELFF
>TRBJ2-1|TRBV19|.|14|TRBD2
TGTGCCAGTAGTAGGTGGGAGGGCGGGCATGAGCAGTTCTTC
CASSRWEGGHEQFF
>TRBJ1-5|TRBV6-5|.|13|.
TGTGCCAGCAGTTACAGGGGGAGTCAGCCCCAGCATTTT
CASSYRGSQPQHF
>TRBJ1-4|TRBV10-3|.|13|.
TGTGCCATCAGCGCAGGGATTAATGAAAAACTGTTTTTT
CAISAGINEKLFF
>TRBJ2-7|TRBV7-2|once|15|TRBD1
TGTGCCAGCAGCTCCCGAATAGGGGGCCTCCACGAGCAGTACTTC
CASSSRIGGLHEQYF
>TRBJ2-2|TRBV29-1|once|13|.
TGCAGCCATGGAGGGGTGAACACCGGGGAGCTGTTTTTT
CSHGGVNTGELFF
>TRBJ2-7|TRBV27|.|12|.
TGTGCCAGCAGTTTCTCGGGATACGAGCAGTACTTC
CASSFSGYEQYF
>TRBJ2-3|TRBV10-3|.|15|TRBD2
TGTGCCATCAGTGAGACTAGCGGGCTCACAGATACGCAGTATTTT
CAISETSGLTDTQYF
>TRBJ1-1|TRBV28|.|13|.
TGTGCCAGCAGTTTCGCCCCGCAGACTGAAGCTTTCTTT
CASSFAPQTEAFF
>TRBJ2-1|TRBV7-9|.|16|TRBD2
TGTGCCAGCGGGCAGGGACTAACGGATTCCTACAATGAGCAGTTCTTC
CASGQGLTDSYNEQFF
>TRBJ1-1|TRBV5-3|.|12|.
TGTGCCAGAAGCTTTGGGGAAACTGAAGCTTTCTTT
CARSFGETEAFF
>TRBJ1-4|TRBV30|.|19|TRBD1
TGTGCCTGGAGTGTAAAGGGAACAGGGGCGTTTAGGACTAATGAAAAACTGTTTTTT
CAWSVKGTGAFRTNEKLFF
>TRBJ2-7|TRBV7-2|.|17|TRBD2
TGTGCCAGCAGCTACGGACTAGCGGGAGTGGGCTCCTACGAGCAGTACTTC
CASSYGLAGVGSYEQYF
>TRBJ2-3|TRBV5-1|.|15|.
TGCGCCAGCAGGTCGGGACTGACAAGCACAGATACGCAGTATTTT
CASRSGLTSTDTQYF
>TRBJ2-2|TRBV27|.|15|.
TGTGCCAGCAGTCTCTCCTCGCTGAGCACCGGGGAGCTGTTTTTT
CASSLSSLSTGELFF
>TRBJ1-1|TRBV2|.|15|TRBD1
TGTGCCAGCAGCGGGGGACAGACGCTTAGCACTGAAGCTTTCTTT
CASSGGQTLSTEAFF
>TRBJ1-5|TRBV2|few|13|TRBD1
TGTGCCAGCAGTGGGGGACAGGGTCAGCCCCAGCATTTT
CASSGGQGQPQHF